The T cell receptor (beta chain) described here comes from a study of CD8+CD57+ T cells in acquired aplastic anemia. Study at large: Isolated CD4+ and CD8+ cells, once sorted, yielded DNA averaging roughly 3.4 ug.

Germline loops: CDR1 SGHTA, CDR2 FQGNSA. V gave up 3 bases and J gave up 7 bases, with 12 bases separating them. The CDR3 length is 13 residues. An expansion of CD8+CD57+ cells by flow cytometry had been shown in patients chosen for sequencing. The patients all had a severe acquired aplastic anemia diagnosis. Sampling of blood occurred while the patients had still received no therapy. This clonotype came up many times. Its antigen is as yet unknown. Study findings and constraints: Twenty-nine shared CD8+ CDR3s appeared highly expressed within patients' immunodominant clones.

TCR beta VDJ and CDR3 profiling used genomic DNA as template. TCRdb reprocessed the reads with MiXCR, giving one entry per CDR3 protein. The data contain roughly 260,000 distinct CDR3 sequences, around half of them singletons. Sequences were obtained from sorted CD4+, CD8+, or CD8+CD57+ T cells (not recorded which) from PBMCs. The V call is TRBV7-2, the J call TRBJ1-1; D remains ambiguous. The receptor was derived from a human donor with aplastic anemia. In DNA, the CDR3 is TGTGCCAGCAGCTTTGGTGCACCAGATGAAGCTTTCTTT. It specifies CASSFGAPDEAFF.